A few counts support the clone carrying this T cell receptor beta chain. The PCR contained 60 Vbeta and 13 Jbeta primers. This table comes from immunoSEQ multiplex PCR, and its TCRdb copy is limited to in-frame clones, with some not included. The profile shows about 120,000 clones, more than 15% of them singletons. The data originate from a study of cytomegalovirus exposure and HLA in healthy donors. Whole-study context: Researchers previously reported finding roughly 120 million unique TCR beta sequences from roughly 180 million T cells.

This CDR3 comprises 21 residues. The V gene end was trimmed by 0 bases and the J gene end by 5 bases; junction bases not matched to a gene: 21. The chain has TRBV6-7 and TRBJ2-3, with 9 bases matching TRBD2. TRBV6-7 is flagged as an ORF with uncertain function. Sequencing was carried out using PBMCs. The sequence was obtained from a female donor in good health and CMV-seropositive. DNA of the CDR3: TGTGCCAGCAGTTACTCGATGTCGTGGCGGGAGGGCTGGGTTGGAGAAGATACGCAGTATTTT. Protein sequence: CASSYSMSWREGWVGEDTQYF.